This TCR beta chain was identified during a study of cytomegalovirus exposure and HLA in healthy donors. Across the whole study: The 120 validation repertoires and the approximately 700 first-cohort repertoires shared a platform, a later analysis reported.

Study-wide findings and caveats: A few CMV-associated chains were confirmed in vitro to be specific for CMV antigens. It was reported that the classifier diagnosed cytomegalovirus status with high specificity and sensitivity in both the original and validation cohorts. There were some public TCRs occurring in many donors, but most TCR sequences were rare.

Germline assignment: CDR1 SEHNR and CDR2 FQNEAQ (reference sequence). CDR3 length: 15 amino acids. Germline trimming cut 2 bases from V and 2 bases from J; bases unmatched to any gene: 4. Repertoires were generated with immunoSEQ multiplex PCR, while TCRdb's copy carries only in-frame clones and drops some. The data contain over 200,000 clones, approximately 86% of them singletons. Concerning this clone itself: What it recognizes is unknown.

This chain joins TRBV7-9 and TRBJ1-2; 8 bases line up with TRBD1. The sequencing input was PBMCs. This clonotype originated in a woman between 18 and 30 years old in good health and CMV-seronegative. Here the CDR3 DNA reads TGTGCCAGCAGCTTACCGGACAGGGACAACTATGGCTACACCTTC. Protein: CASSLPDRDNYGYTF.